The subject of this entry is one T cell receptor beta chain. Its cognate antigen is unknown. V lost 2 bases to trimming and J lost 2 bases; unmatched junction nucleotides: 7. CDR3 size: 18 residues. Germline V gene data show CDR1 as GTSNPN and CDR2 as SVGIG (reference sequence). The data were obtained in a study of cytomegalovirus exposure and HLA in healthy donors. Data came from immunoSEQ multiplex PCR; TCRdb stores just in-frame clones and leaves some out. The repertoire holds under 250,000 clones, with 81% as singletons. General study points: For cytomegalovirus status, the classifier reportedly gave diagnoses with high specificity and sensitivity.

The chain carries TRBV30 and TRBJ2-2, with 14 bases that match TRBD2. The clonotype was recovered from a woman younger than 45 in good health and CMV-seronegative. The sample taken for sequencing was PBMCs. The CDR3 reads CAWSTRLAGGRNTGELFF. The CDR3 DNA follows: TGTGCCTGGAGTACGAGACTAGCGGGGGGGCGTAACACCGGGGAGCTGTTTTTT.